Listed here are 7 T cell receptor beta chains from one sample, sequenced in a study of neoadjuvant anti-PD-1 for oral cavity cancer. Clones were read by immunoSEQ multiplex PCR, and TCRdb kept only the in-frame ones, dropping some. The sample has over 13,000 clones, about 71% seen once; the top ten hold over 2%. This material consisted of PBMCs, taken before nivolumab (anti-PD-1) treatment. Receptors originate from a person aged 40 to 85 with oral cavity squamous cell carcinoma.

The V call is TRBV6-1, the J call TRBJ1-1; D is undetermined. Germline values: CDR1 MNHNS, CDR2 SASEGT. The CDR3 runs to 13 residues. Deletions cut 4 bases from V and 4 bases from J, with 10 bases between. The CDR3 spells CASSAGGCTEAFF. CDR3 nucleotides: TGTGCCAGCAGTGCCGGAGGGTGCACTGAAGCTTTCTTT.

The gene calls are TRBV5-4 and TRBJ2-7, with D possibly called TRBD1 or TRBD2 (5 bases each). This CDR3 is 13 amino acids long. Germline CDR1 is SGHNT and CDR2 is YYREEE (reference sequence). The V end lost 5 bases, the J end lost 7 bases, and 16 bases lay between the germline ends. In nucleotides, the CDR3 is TGTGCCAGCAGGAGGGGAGCCAAGGCGGAGCAGTACTTC. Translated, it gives CASRRGAKAEQYF.

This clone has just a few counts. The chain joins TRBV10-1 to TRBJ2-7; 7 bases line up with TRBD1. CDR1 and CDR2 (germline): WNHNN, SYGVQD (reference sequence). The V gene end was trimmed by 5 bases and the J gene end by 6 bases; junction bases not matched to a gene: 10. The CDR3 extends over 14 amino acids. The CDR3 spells CASSFNPTGTEQYF. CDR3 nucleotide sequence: TGCGCCAGCAGTTTCAACCCGACAGGGACCGAGCAGTACTTC.

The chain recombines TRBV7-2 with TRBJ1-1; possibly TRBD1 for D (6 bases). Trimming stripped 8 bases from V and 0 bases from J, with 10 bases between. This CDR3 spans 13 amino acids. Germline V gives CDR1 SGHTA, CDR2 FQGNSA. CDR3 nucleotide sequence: TGTGCCAGCCTCGGACAGCTGAACACTGAAGCTTTCTTT. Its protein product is CASLGQLNTEAFF.

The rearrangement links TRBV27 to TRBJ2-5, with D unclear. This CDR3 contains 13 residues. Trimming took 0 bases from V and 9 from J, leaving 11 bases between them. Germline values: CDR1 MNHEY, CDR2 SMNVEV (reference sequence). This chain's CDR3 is CASSLSVWGPQYF. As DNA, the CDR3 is TGTGCCAGCAGTTTATCGGTATGGGGTCCCCAGTACTTC.

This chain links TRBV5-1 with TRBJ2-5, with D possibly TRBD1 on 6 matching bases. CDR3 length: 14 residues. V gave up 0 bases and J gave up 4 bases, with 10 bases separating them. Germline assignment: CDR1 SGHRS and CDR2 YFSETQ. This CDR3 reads CASSLGGRAETQYF. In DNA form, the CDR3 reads TGCGCCAGCAGCTTGGGGGGGCGGGCAGAGACCCAGTACTTC.

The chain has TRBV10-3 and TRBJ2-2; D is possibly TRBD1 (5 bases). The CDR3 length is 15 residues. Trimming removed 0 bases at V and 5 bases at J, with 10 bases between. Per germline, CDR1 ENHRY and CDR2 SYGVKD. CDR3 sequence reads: CAISESKGKTGELFF. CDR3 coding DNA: TGTGCCATCAGTGAGTCCAAGGGGAAGACCGGGGAGCTGTTTTTT.